This T cell receptor beta chain was captured in a study of cytomegalovirus exposure and HLA in healthy donors. V was trimmed by 5 bases and J by 5 bases, leaving 18 bases between them. Germline lookup yields CDR1 SGHTA and CDR2 FQGTGA. There are 15 residues in the CDR3. Profiling relied on immunoSEQ multiplex PCR, and the TCRdb table lists in-frame clones only, not all of them. Seen here are 150,000 to 170,000 clones, 75% to 90% observed once, and the top ten hold 20% to 25%. The source of this sequence is a man between 18 and 35 years old in good health and CMV-seropositive. Sequencing used PBMCs. V gene TRBV7-3 combines with J gene TRBJ1-1; D gene uncertain. CDR3 amino acids: CASSPLPGVGTEAFF. The CDR3 DNA reads TGTGCCAGCAGCCCCCTCCCCGGGGTAGGGACTGAAGCTTTCTTT.